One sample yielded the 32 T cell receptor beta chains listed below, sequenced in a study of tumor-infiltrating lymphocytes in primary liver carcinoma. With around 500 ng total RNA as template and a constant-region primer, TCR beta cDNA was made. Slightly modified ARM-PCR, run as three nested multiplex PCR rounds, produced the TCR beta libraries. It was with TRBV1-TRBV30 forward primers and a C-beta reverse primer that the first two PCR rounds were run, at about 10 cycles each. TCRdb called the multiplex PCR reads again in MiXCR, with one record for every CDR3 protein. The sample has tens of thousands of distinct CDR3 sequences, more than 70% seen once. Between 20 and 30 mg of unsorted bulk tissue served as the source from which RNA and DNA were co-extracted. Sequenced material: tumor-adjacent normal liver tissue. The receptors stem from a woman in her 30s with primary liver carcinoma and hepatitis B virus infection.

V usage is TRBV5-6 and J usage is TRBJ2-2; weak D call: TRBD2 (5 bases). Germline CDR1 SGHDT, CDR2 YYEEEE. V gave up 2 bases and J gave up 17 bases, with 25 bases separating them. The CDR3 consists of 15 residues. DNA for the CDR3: TGTGCCAGCAGCTTAGCACCCAGAGTCACCGGGGATCTTTTTTTT. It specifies CASSLAPRVTGDLFF. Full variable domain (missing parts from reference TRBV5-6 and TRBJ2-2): DAGVTQSPTHLIKTRGQQVTLRCSPKSGHDTVSWYQQALGQGPQFIFQYYEEEERQRGNFPDRFSGHQFPNYSSELNVNALLLGDSALYLCASSLAPRVTGDLFFGEGSRLTVL.

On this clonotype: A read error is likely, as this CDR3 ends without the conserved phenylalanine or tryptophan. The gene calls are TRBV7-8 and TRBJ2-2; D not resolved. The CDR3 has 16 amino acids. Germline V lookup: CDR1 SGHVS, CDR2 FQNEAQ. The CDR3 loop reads CTSSLVRFRSTGELFI. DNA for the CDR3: TGTACCAGCAGCTTAGTGAGGTTCCGCAGCACCGGGGAGCTGTTTATT.

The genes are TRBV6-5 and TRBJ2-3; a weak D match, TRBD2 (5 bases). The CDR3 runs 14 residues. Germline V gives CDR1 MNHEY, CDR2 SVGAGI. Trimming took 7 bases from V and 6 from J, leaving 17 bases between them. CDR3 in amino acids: CASIEVGAQDTQYF. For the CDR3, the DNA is TGTGCCAGCATTGAAGTGGGAGCTCAGGATACGCAGTATTTT.

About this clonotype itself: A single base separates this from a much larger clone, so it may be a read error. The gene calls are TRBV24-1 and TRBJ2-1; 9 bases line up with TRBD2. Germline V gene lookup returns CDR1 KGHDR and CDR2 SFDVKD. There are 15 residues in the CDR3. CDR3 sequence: CATSGESGRLYELFF. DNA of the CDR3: TGTGCCACCAGTGGAGAAAGCGGGAGGTTGTATGAGCTGTTCTTC.

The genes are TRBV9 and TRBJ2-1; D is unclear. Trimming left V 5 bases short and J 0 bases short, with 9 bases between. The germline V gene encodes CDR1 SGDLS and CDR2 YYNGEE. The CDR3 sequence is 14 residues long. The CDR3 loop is CASSALSSYNEQFF. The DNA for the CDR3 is TGTGCCAGCAGTGCTCTTTCCTCCTACAATGAGCAGTTCTTC. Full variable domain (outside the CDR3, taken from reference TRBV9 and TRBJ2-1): DSGVTQTPKHLITATGQRVTLRCSPRSGDLSVYWYQQSLDQGLQFLIQYYNGEERAKGNILERFSAQQFPDLHSELNLSSLELGDSALYFCASSALSSYNEQFFGPGTRLTVL.

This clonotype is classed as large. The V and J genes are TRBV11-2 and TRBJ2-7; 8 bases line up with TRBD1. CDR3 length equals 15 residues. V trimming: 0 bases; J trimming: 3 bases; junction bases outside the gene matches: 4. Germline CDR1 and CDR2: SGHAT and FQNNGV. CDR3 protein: CASSLDRTGRYEQYF. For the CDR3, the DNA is TGTGCCAGCAGCTTAGACAGGACAGGGCGCTACGAGCAGTACTTC.

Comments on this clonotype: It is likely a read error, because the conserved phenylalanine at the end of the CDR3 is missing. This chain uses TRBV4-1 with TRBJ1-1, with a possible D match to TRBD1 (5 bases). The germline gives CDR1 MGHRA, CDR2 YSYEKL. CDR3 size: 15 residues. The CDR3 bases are TGCGCCACCAGCCAAGAAGGGGTAATGAACACTGAAGCTTTCCTT. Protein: CATSQEGVMNTEAFL.

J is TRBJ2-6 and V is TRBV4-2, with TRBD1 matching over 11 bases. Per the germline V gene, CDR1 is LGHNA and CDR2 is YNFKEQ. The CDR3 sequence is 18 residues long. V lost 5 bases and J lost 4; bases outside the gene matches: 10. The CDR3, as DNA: TGTGCCAGCAGCGCAAGGACAGGGGGCCCCGCAGGGGCCAACGTCCTGACTTTC. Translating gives CASSARTGGPAGANVLTF.

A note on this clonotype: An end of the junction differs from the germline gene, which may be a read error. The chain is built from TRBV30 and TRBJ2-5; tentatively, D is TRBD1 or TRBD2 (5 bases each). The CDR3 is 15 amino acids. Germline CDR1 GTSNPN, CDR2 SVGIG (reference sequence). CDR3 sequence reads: CAWKVLGATLGTQYF. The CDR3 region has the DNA TGTGCCTGGAAGGTCTTGGGCGCGACTCTAGGGACCCAGTATTTC.

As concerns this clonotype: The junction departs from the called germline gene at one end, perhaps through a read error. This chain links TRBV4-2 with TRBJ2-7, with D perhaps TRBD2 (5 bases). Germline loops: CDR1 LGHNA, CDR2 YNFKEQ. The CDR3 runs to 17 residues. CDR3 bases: TGTGCCAGCAGGCAAGAAGGAATCGCGGAGGATGCCTACGAGCAGTACTTC. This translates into CASRQEGIAEDAYEQYF.

The CDR3 sequence: CASSVEPSGRTTDTQYF. CDR3 DNA: TGTGCCAGCAGCGTAGAGCCTAGCGGGAGGACCACAGATACGCAGTATTTT. The chain couples TRBV9 to TRBJ2-3; 11 bases map to TRBD2. Germline trimming cut 0 bases from V and 2 bases from J; bases unmatched to any gene: 5. The CDR3 covers 17 residues. Looked up from germline, CDR1 is SGDLS and CDR2 is YYNGEE.

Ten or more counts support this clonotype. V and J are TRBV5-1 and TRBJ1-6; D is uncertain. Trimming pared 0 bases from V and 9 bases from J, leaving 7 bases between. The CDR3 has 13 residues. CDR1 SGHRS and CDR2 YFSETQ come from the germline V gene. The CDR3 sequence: CASSLVEGSPLHF. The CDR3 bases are TGCGCCAGCAGCTTGGTGGAGGGTTCACCCCTCCACTTT.

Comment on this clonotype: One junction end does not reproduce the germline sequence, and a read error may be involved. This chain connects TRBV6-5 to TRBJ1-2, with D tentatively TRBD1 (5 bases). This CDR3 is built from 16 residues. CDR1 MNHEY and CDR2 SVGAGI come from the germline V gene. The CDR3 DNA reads TGTGTCAGCATTTACCGGGACGCCCCTAATTTCTATGGCTACACCTTC. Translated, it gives CVSIYRDAPNFYGYTF.

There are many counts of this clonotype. The CDR3 coding sequence is TGTGCCAGCAGTTCCCCCGGGACAACTAATGAGCAGTTCTTC. This sequence encodes CASSSPGTTNEQFF. The chain employs TRBV28 and TRBJ2-1; D possibly corresponds to TRBD1 (6 bases). Germline CDR1 MDHEN, CDR2 SYDVKM. CDR3 length: 14 amino acids. The ends were cut back, 4 bases at V and 7 bases at J, with 14 bases in the middle.

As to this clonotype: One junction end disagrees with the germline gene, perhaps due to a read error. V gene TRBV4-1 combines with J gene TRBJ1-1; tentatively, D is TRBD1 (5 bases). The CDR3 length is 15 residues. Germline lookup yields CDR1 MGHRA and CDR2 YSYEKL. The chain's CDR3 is CASSQEGVMNTEASF. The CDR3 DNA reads TGCGCCAGCAGCCAAGAAGGGGTAATGAACACTGAAGCTTCCTTT.

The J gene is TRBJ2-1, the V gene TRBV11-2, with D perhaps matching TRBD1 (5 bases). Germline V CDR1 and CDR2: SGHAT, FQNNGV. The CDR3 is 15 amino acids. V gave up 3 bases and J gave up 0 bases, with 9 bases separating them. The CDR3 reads CASSFQGYSYNEQFF. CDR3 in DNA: TGTGCCAGCAGCTTTCAGGGCTACTCCTACAATGAGCAGTTCTTC.

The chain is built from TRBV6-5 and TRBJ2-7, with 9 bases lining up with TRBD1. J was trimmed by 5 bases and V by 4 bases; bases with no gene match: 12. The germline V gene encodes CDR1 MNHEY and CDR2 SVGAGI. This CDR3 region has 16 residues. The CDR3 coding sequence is TGTGCCAGCAGTTGCACGGGGACAGGGTACGGCCACGAGCAGTACTTC. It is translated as CASSCTGTGYGHEQYF.

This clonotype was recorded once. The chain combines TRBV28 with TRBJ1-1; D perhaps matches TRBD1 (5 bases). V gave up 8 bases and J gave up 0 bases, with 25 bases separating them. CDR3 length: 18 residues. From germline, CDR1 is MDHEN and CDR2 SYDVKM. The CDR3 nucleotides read TGTGCCAGCGGCTCCCCCGGGACCGCGAACCGTATGAACACTGAAGCTTTCTTT. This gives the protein CASGSPGTANRMNTEAFF.

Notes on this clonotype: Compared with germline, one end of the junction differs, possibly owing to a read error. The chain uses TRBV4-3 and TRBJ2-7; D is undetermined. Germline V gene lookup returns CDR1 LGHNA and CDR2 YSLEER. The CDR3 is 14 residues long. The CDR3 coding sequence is TGCGTCAGCAGCCACACTGCCCTTCCCAACGAGCAGCACTTC. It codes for CVSSHTALPNEQHF.

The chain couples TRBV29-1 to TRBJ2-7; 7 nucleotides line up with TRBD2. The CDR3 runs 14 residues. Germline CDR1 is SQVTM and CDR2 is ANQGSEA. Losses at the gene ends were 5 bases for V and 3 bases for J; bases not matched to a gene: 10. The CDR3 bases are TGCAGCGTTAGTCCCGAGTTAGCGGGCTACGAGCAGTACTTC. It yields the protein CSVSPELAGYEQYF.

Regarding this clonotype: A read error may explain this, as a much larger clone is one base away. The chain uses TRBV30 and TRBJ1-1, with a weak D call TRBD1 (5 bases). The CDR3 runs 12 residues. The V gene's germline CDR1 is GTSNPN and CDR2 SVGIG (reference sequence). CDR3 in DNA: TGTGTCCTAGAGGGACTGAACACTGAAGCTTTCTTT. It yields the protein CVLEGLNTEAFF.

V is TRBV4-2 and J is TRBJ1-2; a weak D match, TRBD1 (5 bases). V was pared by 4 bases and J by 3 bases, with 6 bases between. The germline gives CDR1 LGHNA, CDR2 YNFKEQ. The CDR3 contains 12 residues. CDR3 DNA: TGTGCCAGCAGCCCGGGACACTATGGCTACACCTTC. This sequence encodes CASSPGHYGYTF.

This CDR3 is CASSYPWGYGYTF. The DNA for the CDR3 is TGTGCCAGCAGTTACCCCTGGGGATATGGCTACACCTTC. The chain couples TRBV12-3 or TRBV12-4 to TRBJ1-2; the D is unclear. V lost 4 bases, J lost 5 bases, and 11 bases lay in between. The CDR3 has 13 residues.

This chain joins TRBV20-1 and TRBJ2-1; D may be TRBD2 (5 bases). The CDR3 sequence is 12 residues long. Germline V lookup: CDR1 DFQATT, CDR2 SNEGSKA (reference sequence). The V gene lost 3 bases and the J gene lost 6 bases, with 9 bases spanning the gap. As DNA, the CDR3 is TGCAGTGCTAGGAAAACTAGCAATGAGCAGTTCTTC. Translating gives CSARKTSNEQFF.

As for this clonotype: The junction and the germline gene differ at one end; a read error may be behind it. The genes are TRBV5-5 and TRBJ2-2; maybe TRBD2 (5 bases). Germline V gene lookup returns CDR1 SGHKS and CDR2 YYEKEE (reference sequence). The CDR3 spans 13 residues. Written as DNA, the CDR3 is TGTGCCAGCAGCTTGGCAGGCACCGGGGAGCTGCTTTTT. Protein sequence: CASSLAGTGELLF.

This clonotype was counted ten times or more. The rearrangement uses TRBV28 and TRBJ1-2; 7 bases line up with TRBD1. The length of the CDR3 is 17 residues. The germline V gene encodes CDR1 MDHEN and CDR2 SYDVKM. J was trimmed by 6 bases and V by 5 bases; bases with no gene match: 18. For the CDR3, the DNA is TGTGCCAGCAGTCCCCTCGGGAGGGGGCGCTTCGCTGATGGCTACACCTTC. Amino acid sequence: CASSPLGRGRFADGYTF.

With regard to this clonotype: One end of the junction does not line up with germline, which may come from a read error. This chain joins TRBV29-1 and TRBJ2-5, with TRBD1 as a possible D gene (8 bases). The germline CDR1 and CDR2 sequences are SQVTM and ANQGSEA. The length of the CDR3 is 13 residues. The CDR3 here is CSASGGGREIQYF. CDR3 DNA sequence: TGCAGCGCTTCAGGGGGCGGGAGAGAGATCCAGTACTTC.

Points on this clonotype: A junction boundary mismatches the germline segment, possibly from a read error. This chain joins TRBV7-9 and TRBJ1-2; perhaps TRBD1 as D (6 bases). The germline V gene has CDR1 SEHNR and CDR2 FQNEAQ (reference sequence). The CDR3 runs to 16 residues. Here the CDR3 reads CASSLKTGTPNYDYTF. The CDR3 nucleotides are TGTGCAAGCAGCTTAAAGACGGGGACACCCAACTATGACTACACCTTC.

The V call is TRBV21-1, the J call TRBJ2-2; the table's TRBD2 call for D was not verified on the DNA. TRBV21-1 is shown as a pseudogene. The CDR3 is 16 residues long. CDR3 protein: CAGSKKYRARTGELFF. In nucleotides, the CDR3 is TGTGCCGGCAGCAAGAAGTACAGGGCCCGCACCGGGGAGCTGTTTTTT.

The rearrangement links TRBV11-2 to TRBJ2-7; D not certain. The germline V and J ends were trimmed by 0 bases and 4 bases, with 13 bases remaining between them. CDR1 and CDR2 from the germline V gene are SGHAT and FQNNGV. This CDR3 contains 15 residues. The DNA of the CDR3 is TGTGCCAGCAGCTTAGATCGTGGTAGGGTTTACGAGCAGTACTTC. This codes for CASSLDRGRVYEQYF.

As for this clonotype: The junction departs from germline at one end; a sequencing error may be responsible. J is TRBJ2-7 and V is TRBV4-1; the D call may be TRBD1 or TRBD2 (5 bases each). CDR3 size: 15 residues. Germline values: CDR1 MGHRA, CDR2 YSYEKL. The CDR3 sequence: CPSSYTRDGSYEQYF. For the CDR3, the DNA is TGCCCCAGCAGCTACACACGGGACGGCTCCTACGAGCAGTACTTC.

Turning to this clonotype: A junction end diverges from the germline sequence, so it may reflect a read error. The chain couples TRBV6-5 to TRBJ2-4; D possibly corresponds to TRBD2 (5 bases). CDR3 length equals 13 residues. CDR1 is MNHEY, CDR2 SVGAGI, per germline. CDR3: CANSMSLRGIQYF. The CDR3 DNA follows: TGTGCCAACAGTATGTCCCTTCGGGGCATTCAGTACTTC.